These 21 T cell receptor beta chains originate from one sample sequenced in a study of T-cell memory formation after mild COVID-19. Via MiXCR, TCRdb re-called the 5' RACE reads, giving one row per CDR3 protein. The table includes 100,000 to 120,000 distinct CDR3 sequences, 22% detected once. Sequencing was performed on PBMCs or a T cell subset sorted from them (not recorded which). All receptors come from a man younger than 35 who had mild COVID-19 (a few samples of this study predate the infection). Cell type and time point are not known.

In this sample, this clonotype turned up a few times. The V call is TRBV7-2, the J call TRBJ1-3, with D unclear. Germline loops: CDR1 SGHTA, CDR2 FQGNSA. The V and J ends lost 5 bases and 0 bases respectively, with 11 bases between them. This CDR3 region has 15 residues. In DNA form, the CDR3 reads TGTGCCAGCAGCGTAGACCTCGGCTCTGGAAACACCATATATTTT. This translates into CASSVDLGSGNTIYF.

Many counts were recorded for this clonotype. Written as DNA, the CDR3 is TGCGCCAGCAGCATGGACTGGGGGGCCGGCAATGAGCAGTTCTTC. As protein: CASSMDWGAGNEQFF. The chain recombines TRBV5-1 with TRBJ2-1; D possibly uses TRBD1 or TRBD2 (6 bases each). This CDR3 spans 15 amino acids. Germline assignment: CDR1 SGHRS and CDR2 YFSETQ. V shed 4 bases and J shed 6 bases, with 17 bases lying between them.

The chain employs TRBV7-2 and TRBJ2-2; 10 nucleotides match TRBD1. From germline, CDR1 is SGHTA and CDR2 FQGNSA. The junction had 4 bases not matched to a gene; V was cut back by 5 bases and J by 4 bases. This CDR3 comprises 15 residues. CDR3 nucleotide sequence: TGTGCCAGCAGCCCCGACAGGGGGCGCACCGGGGAGCTGTTTTTT. This translates into CASSPDRGRTGELFF.

The CDR3 spells CASKQGYEQYV. The CDR3 nucleotides read TGTGCCAGCAAACAGGGCTACGAGCAGTACGTC. The V and J genes are TRBV27 and TRBJ2-7; D is possibly TRBD1 (6 bases). The V end was cut by 7 bases, the J end by 3 bases, with 7 bases between. The CDR3 extends over 11 amino acids. Germline-derived CDR1 and CDR2 are MNHEY and SMNVEV (reference sequence).

This clonotype was seen a few times. The chain employs TRBV9 and TRBJ2-1; D might be TRBD1 (5 bases). Per the germline V gene, CDR1 is SGDLS and CDR2 is YYNGEE. The CDR3 has 15 amino acids. V was trimmed by 0 bases and J by 1 base, leaving 8 bases between them. CDR3 nucleotides: TGTGCCAGCAGCGTAGTGTCAGGGTCCTACAATGAGCAGTTCTTC. This codes for CASSVVSGSYNEQFF.

This chain connects TRBV28 to TRBJ2-5; unclear D gene. The CDR3 sequence is 14 residues long. Trimming took off 6 bases at V and 2 bases at J, with 13 bases between the two ends. Germline V gene data show CDR1 as MDHEN and CDR2 as SYDVKM. The DNA of the CDR3 is TGTGCCAGCAGCCCATCTGGGAAACAAGAGACCCAGTACTTC. Translation: CASSPSGKQETQYF.

This clonotype was picked up a small number of times. The rearrangement links TRBV13 to TRBJ2-7; D possibly corresponds to TRBD2 (6 bases). V lost 4 bases and J 0 bases, leaving 13 bases between the germline ends. This CDR3 is built from 15 residues. In germline, CDR1 is PRHDT, CDR2 FYEKMQ (reference sequence). In DNA, the CDR3 is TGTGCCAGCAGCTCTCTCAGGGACTTCTCCTACGAGCAGTACTTC. As protein: CASSSLRDFSYEQYF.

This chain uses TRBV13 with TRBJ1-2; possibly TRBD1 for D (6 bases). V lost 5 bases and J 3 bases, leaving 10 bases between the germline ends. The CDR3 loop spans 13 amino acids. Germline V gives CDR1 PRHDT, CDR2 FYEKMQ (reference sequence). The CDR3 nucleotides are TGTGCCAGCAGCGTACAGGGTTACTATGGCTACACCTTC. It is translated as CASSVQGYYGYTF.

The chain couples TRBV7-9 to TRBJ2-7; 7 bases fit TRBD1. V lost 6 bases to trimming and J lost 0 bases; unmatched junction nucleotides: 11. The CDR3 sequence is 16 residues long. Germline V gives CDR1 SEHNR, CDR2 FQNEAQ (reference sequence). CDR3 bases: TGTGCCAGCAGTTTTCTCGGGACAGCAAGCTCCTACGAGCAGTACTTC. It translates to CASSFLGTASSYEQYF.

The rearrangement joins TRBV6-5 to TRBJ2-1; D is perhaps TRBD1 (5 bases). The CDR3 sequence is 12 residues long. Trimming removed 2 bases at V and 7 bases at J, with 6 bases between. Germline values: CDR1 MNHEY, CDR2 SVGAGI. The CDR3 region has the DNA TGTGCCAGCAGTTACGGGGCGAATGAGCAGTTCTTC. Residues: CASSYGANEQFF.

The chain has TRBV11-2 and TRBJ2-7; no clear D. Germline V gives CDR1 SGHAT, CDR2 FQNNGV. The CDR3 runs 14 residues. Trimming cost V 1 base and J 1 base, with 8 bases left between them. This CDR3 is CASSLGLGSYEQYF. As DNA, the CDR3 is TGTGCCAGCAGCTTAGGGCTGGGTTCCTACGAGCAGTACTTC.

The chain employs TRBV6-1 and TRBJ1-5; D is undetermined. The CDR3 sequence is 14 residues long. Looked up from germline, CDR1 is MNHNS and CDR2 is SASEGT. The ends were cut back, 4 bases at V and 6 bases at J, with 13 bases in the middle. CDR3 DNA: TGTGCCAGCAGTGGGATCGAATTTAGTCAGCCCCAGCATTTT. It encodes CASSGIEFSQPQHF.

CDR3 residues: CSAYVGRGTEAFF. The CDR3 DNA follows: TGCAGTGCTTACGTCGGGCGGGGCACTGAAGCTTTCTTT. This chain uses TRBV20-1 with TRBJ1-1, with D hard to call. Looked up from germline, CDR1 is DFQATT and CDR2 is SNEGSKA (reference sequence). This CDR3 has 13 residues. V was clipped by 5 bases and J by 4 bases, with 14 bases between them.

The rearrangement links TRBV4-1 to TRBJ2-3, with a tentative D call TRBD2 (6 bases). This CDR3 has 16 amino acids. Trimming pared 0 bases from V and 0 bases from J, leaving 10 bases between. The germline V gene has CDR1 MGHRA and CDR2 YSYEKL. CDR3 in amino acids: CASSQDLGTSTDTQYF. CDR3 bases: TGCGCCAGCAGCCAAGATTTAGGGACTAGCACAGATACGCAGTATTTT.

This clonotype was seen a single time. The conserved phenylalanine or tryptophan normally closing the CDR3 is absent here, so this likely arose from a read error. The DNA is left out, because the CDR3 cannot be placed on it with certainty; the CDR3 is given as TCRdb lists it. This chain connects TRBV12-3 or TRBV12-4 to TRBJ1-2; the D call TRBD1 from the table was never checked on the DNA. The CDR3 sequence runs 11 residues, both termini included. The CDR3 reads CASNTGTPFTN.

There are many counts of this clonotype. This chain uses TRBV4-3 with TRBJ2-1; D gene ambiguous. The germline V gene encodes CDR1 LGHNA and CDR2 YSLEER. The CDR3 length is 17 residues. The V and J ends lost 2 bases and 0 bases respectively, with 14 bases between them. The CDR3 DNA reads as TGCGCCAGCAGCCAATCTGAAACCGGTAGCTCCTACAATGAGCAGTTCTTC. Protein product: CASSQSETGSSYNEQFF.

This chain links TRBV7-9 with TRBJ1-5, with D possibly TRBD1 on 6 matching bases. The germline V and J ends were trimmed by 1 base and 3 bases, with 10 bases remaining between them. Looked up from germline, CDR1 is SEHNR and CDR2 is FQNEAQ (reference sequence). The CDR3 loop spans 15 amino acids. CDR3 protein: CASSLGGGPNQPQHF. CDR3 coding DNA: TGTGCCAGCAGCTTAGGAGGGGGGCCCAATCAGCCCCAGCATTTT.

The chain carries TRBV11-2 and TRBJ2-5; the D gene is possibly TRBD2 (5 bases). Germline V CDR1 and CDR2: SGHAT, FQNNGV. This CDR3 region has 12 residues. The V and J ends lost 7 bases and 5 bases respectively, with 11 bases between them. The CDR3 bases are TGTGCCAGCACCGGCAGAGGGGAGACCCAGTACTTC. Protein sequence: CASTGRGETQYF.

This clonotype was observed a few times. The chain joins TRBV19 to TRBJ2-1; TRBD1 aligns across 9 bases. Germline V lookup: CDR1 LNHDA, CDR2 SQIVND (reference sequence). V shed 6 bases, J shed 3 bases, and the junction held 6 bases outside the gene matches. The CDR3 extends over 15 amino acids. As DNA, the CDR3 is TGTGCCAGTAGGAGCCGGGACAGGGTCTACAATGAGCAGTTCTTC. This codes for CASRSRDRVYNEQFF.

This clonotype was observed a handful of times. This chain connects TRBV4-1 to TRBJ2-2; unclear D gene. This CDR3 is 14 amino acids long. Per germline, CDR1 MGHRA and CDR2 YSYEKL. V lost 0 bases, J lost 4 bases, and 6 bases lay in between. The CDR3 protein is CASSQEVGTGELFF. In nucleotides, the CDR3 is TGCGCCAGCAGCCAAGAGGTGGGCACCGGGGAGCTGTTTTTT.

In this sample, this clonotype turned up many times. The chain recombines TRBV12-3 or TRBV12-4 with TRBJ2-2; D call uncertain. V gave up 4 bases and J gave up 2 bases, with 2 bases separating them. The CDR3 runs to 12 residues. The CDR3 is CASSSNTGELFF. The DNA of the CDR3 is TGTGCCAGCAGTTCCAACACCGGGGAGCTGTTTTTT.